A selection of T cell receptor beta chains follows, all from one sample in a study of T cell responses to AZD1222 COVID-19 vaccine. The assay was immunoSEQ multiplex PCR, and TCRdb's table has in-frame clones only and misses some. Here the sample spans 120,000 or so clones, 85% to 90% being singletons. This sample comprised peripheral blood, obtained on day 0 of MenACWY control vaccination. These receptors all stem from an adult in good health. CDR3s include the opening cysteine and the closing phenylalanine or tryptophan. D genes are given only for firm matches. The size entry is marked missing in some rows and otherwise reads once, few, many or a size class.

J gene,clone size,D gene,V gene,CDR3 protein,CDR3 DNA
TRBJ2-1,NA,NA,TRBV4-2,CASSVRLSNEQFF,TGTGCCAGCAGCGTACGACTGTCCAATGAGCAGTTCTTC
TRBJ1-2,NA,TRBD1,TRBV29-1,CSVEDRGVDDGYTF,TGCAGCGTTGAGGACAGGGGGGTCGACGATGGCTACACCTTC
TRBJ1-1,NA,NA,TRBV14,CASSQVKVNTEAFF,TGTGCCAGCAGCCAAGTGAAGGTTAACACTGAAGCTTTCTTT
TRBJ2-3,NA,TRBD2,TRBV9,CASSVDPAGGSDTQYF,TGTGCCAGCAGCGTAGATCCAGCGGGAGGGTCAGATACGCAGTATTTT
TRBJ1-5,NA,NA,TRBV24-1,CATSDFGRQPQHF,TGTGCCACCAGTGATTTCGGTCGTCAGCCCCAGCATTTT
TRBJ1-4,NA,TRBD1,TRBV24-1,CATSEGGGQKLNEKLFF,TGTGCCACCAGTGAGGGTGGGGGACAGAAGCTTAATGAAAAACTGTTTTTT
TRBJ1-2,NA,NA,TRBV5-1,CASRTDISANYGYTF,TGCGCCAGCCGTACGGACATTTCAGCTAACTATGGCTACACCTTC
TRBJ2-7,once,TRBD1,TRBV27,CASSGQGTTEQYF,TGTGCCAGCAGCGGACAGGGAACTACGGAGCAGTACTTC
TRBJ2-5,NA,TRBD2,TRBV5-1,CASSLGLAGTKETQYF,TGCGCCAGCAGCCTGGGACTAGCGGGGACAAAAGAGACCCAGTACTTC
TRBJ2-1,NA,NA,TRBV25-1,CASSELGDYNEQFF,TGTGCCAGCAGTGAATTGGGGGATTACAATGAGCAGTTCTTC
TRBJ2-1,NA,NA,TRBV9,CASSVAGGNYNEQFF,TGTGCCAGCAGCGTAGCCGGGGGTAACTACAATGAGCAGTTCTTC
TRBJ2-1,NA,TRBD1,TRBV11-3,CASSHGQGVSYNEQFF,TGTGCCAGCAGCCACGGACAGGGGGTATCCTACAATGAGCAGTTCTTC
TRBJ2-3,NA,NA,TRBV27,CASSPRGTDTQYF,TGTGCCAGCAGTCCCCGAGGGACAGATACGCAGTATTTT
TRBJ2-3,NA,TRBD2,TRBV24-1,CATSGTIGLALSDTQYF,TGTGCCACCAGCGGGACTATCGGGTTAGCGTTGTCAGATACGCAGTATTTT
TRBJ1-2,NA,NA,TRBV12-3/TRBV12-4,CASSLRVNYGYTF,TGTGCCAGCAGTTTAAGGGTTAACTATGGCTACACCTTC
TRBJ2-1,NA,NA,TRBV9,CASSVASTVGEQFF,TGTGCCAGCAGCGTAGCTTCCACGGTGGGTGAGCAGTTCTTC
TRBJ1-1,NA,NA,TRBV29-1,CSVVREMNTEAFF,TGCAGCGTCGTCAGGGAAATGAACACTGAAGCTTTCTTT
TRBJ1-1,NA,NA,TRBV18,CASSPVWGIENTEAFF,TGTGCCAGCTCACCAGTCTGGGGGATAGAGAACACTGAAGCTTTCTTT
TRBJ1-4,NA,NA,TRBV7-9,CASSPGLTNEKLFF,TGTGCCAGCAGCCCAGGGTTAACTAATGAAAAACTGTTTTTT
TRBJ1-5,NA,TRBD1,TRBV6-6,CASSHYDRGYGNQPQHF,TGTGCCAGCAGTCATTACGACAGGGGATACGGCAATCAGCCCCAGCATTTT
TRBJ1-1,NA,NA,TRBV18,CASSPLNSPGSEAFF,TGTGCCAGCTCACCATTGAATTCCCCGGGGTCTGAAGCTTTCTTT
TRBJ1-2,NA,NA,TRBV7-9,CASSQAGEHGYTF,TGTGCCAGCAGCCAGGCCGGGGAACATGGCTACACCTTC
TRBJ1-3,NA,TRBD1,TRBV11-2,CASSRNRGLTGNTIYF,TGTGCCAGCAGCCGCAACAGGGGTTTAACTGGAAACACCATATATTTT
TRBJ2-2,NA,TRBD1,TRBV5-4,CASSQGQATNTGELFF,TGTGCCAGCAGCCAAGGACAGGCTACGAACACCGGGGAGCTGTTTTTT
TRBJ1-2,NA,NA,TRBV6-6,CASSRDSNSNYGYTF,TGTGCCAGCAGCAGAGACAGTAATTCTAACTATGGCTACACCTTC
TRBJ2-1,NA,TRBD2,TRBV12-3/TRBV12-4,CASSGREFNEQFF,TGTGCCAGCAGTGGGCGGGAGTTCAATGAGCAGTTCTTC
TRBJ1-6,NA,TRBD1,TRBV28,CASSPTGQGPNNSPLHF,TGTGCCAGCAGTCCGACTGGACAGGGACCGAATAATTCACCCCTCCACTTT
TRBJ1-5,NA,NA,TRBV27,CASTPTQGTQPQHF,TGTGCCAGCACCCCGACCCAGGGGACACAGCCCCAGCATTTT
TRBJ2-2,NA,TRBD1,TRBV10-3,CAISGPGQDVSRTGELFF,TGTGCCATCAGTGGACCGGGACAGGATGTCTCTCGGACCGGGGAGCTGTTTTTT
TRBJ1-5,few,TRBD1,TRBV29-1,CSVEGPGGGNQPQHF,TGCAGCGTTGAGGGGCCAGGGGGCGGCAATCAGCCCCAGCATTTT
TRBJ1-1,NA,NA,TRBV5-4,CASSSHPRNTEAFF,TGTGCCAGCAGCTCCCACCCCCGGAACACTGAAGCTTTCTTT
TRBJ2-1,NA,NA,TRBV24-1,CATSDLSSSYNEQFF,TGTGCCACCAGTGATTTAAGTAGCTCCTACAATGAGCAGTTCTTC
TRBJ2-1,NA,TRBD2,TRBV7-3,CASSPSGRDYNEQFF,TGTGCCAGCAGCCCGAGCGGGAGAGACTACAATGAGCAGTTCTTC
TRBJ2-3,once,NA,TRBV12-5,CATSAGAPTDTQYF,TGTGCTACCTCCGCAGGGGCCCCAACAGATACGCAGTATTTT
TRBJ1-4,NA,NA,TRBV5-6,CASSLRGVRGGEKLFF,TGTGCCAGCAGCTTGCGTGGGGTTCGGGGTGGAGAAAAACTGTTTTTT
TRBJ2-1,NA,NA,TRBV6-5,CASTNTGDEQFF,TGTGCCAGCACCAACACCGGGGATGAGCAGTTCTTC
TRBJ1-1,NA,NA,TRBV19,CASSIRVGSTEAFF,TGTGCCAGTAGTATCCGGGTGGGATCCACTGAAGCTTTCTTT
TRBJ2-1,NA,TRBD2,TRBV7-3,CASSPSSGRYNEQFF,TGTGCCAGCAGCCCCTCTAGCGGACGGTACAATGAGCAGTTCTTC
TRBJ2-4,NA,NA,TRBV6-5,CASSSGGGRENIQYF,TGTGCCAGCAGTTCAGGGGGAGGGCGGGAAAACATTCAGTACTTC
TRBJ1-2,NA,TRBD1,TRBV3-1/TRBV3-2,CASSQEVLGQGAYGYTF,TGTGCCAGCAGCCAAGAGGTATTGGGACAGGGGGCATATGGCTACACCTTC
TRBJ1-6,NA,NA,TRBV7-9,CASSPDSGTVPNSPLHF,TGTGCCAGCAGCCCTGATTCCGGCACAGTGCCCAATTCACCCCTCCACTTT
TRBJ1-2,once,TRBD1,TRBV7-8,CASSPQGANYGYTF,TGTGCCAGCAGCCCCCAGGGGGCGAACTATGGCTACACCTTC
TRBJ2-3,few,TRBD2,TRBV11-3,CASSLNGRALDTQYF,TGTGCCAGCAGCTTAAACGGGAGGGCCTTAGATACGCAGTATTTT
TRBJ2-7,NA,TRBD1,TRBV10-2,CASHRGTGSYEQYF,TGCGCCAGCCACAGGGGGACAGGATCCTACGAGCAGTACTTC
TRBJ2-7,few,TRBD2,TRBV2,CASSPSGFSYEQYF,TGTGCCAGCAGTCCTAGCGGCTTCTCCTACGAGCAGTACTTC
TRBJ1-1,NA,TRBD1,TRBV7-9,CASSKQGAQTEAFF,TGTGCCAGCAGCAAACAGGGGGCGCAAACTGAAGCTTTCTTT
TRBJ1-2,NA,NA,TRBV12-3/TRBV12-4,CASSLGQNYGYTF,TGTGCCAGCAGCCTGGGGCAGAACTATGGCTACACCTTC
TRBJ2-5,NA,NA,TRBV28,CASSNPPGAPTPETQYF,TGTGCCAGCAGCAACCCCCCAGGGGCGCCTACTCCAGAGACCCAGTACTTC
TRBJ2-2,once,NA,TRBV7-2,CASSLSVTNTGELFF,TGTGCCAGCAGCTTGTCGGTCACGAACACCGGGGAGCTGTTTTTT
TRBJ2-3,NA,TRBD2,TRBV19,CASSHRTSGRGSDTQYF,TGTGCCAGTAGTCACCGGACTAGCGGGAGGGGGTCAGATACGCAGTATTTT
TRBJ1-1,NA,NA,TRBV4-3,CASSHQVNMNTEAFF,TGCGCCAGCAGCCACCAAGTAAATATGAACACTGAAGCTTTCTTT
TRBJ1-1,NA,TRBD1,TRBV5-1,CASSQAGQLITEAFF,TGCGCCAGCAGTCAGGCGGGACAGCTCATCACTGAAGCTTTCTTT